These T cell receptor beta chains were read from a single sample in a study of T cell responses to AZD1222 COVID-19 vaccine. Assay used: immunoSEQ multiplex PCR; TCRdb lists only in-frame clones, some missing. The table lists some 180,000 clones, 85% to 95% of them singletons. The sample here was peripheral blood, taken 28 days after the second AZD1222 dose. The receptors shown here come from an adult who received the AZD1222 COVID-19 vaccine. CDR3s include the opening cysteine and the closing phenylalanine or tryptophan. The order of the fields is D gene, clone size, V gene, J gene, CDR3 DNA, CDR3 protein. D genes are given only for firm matches. Rows give clone size only sometimes, using once, few, many, or a class for an expanded clone.

-	-	TRBV6-5	TRBJ1-5	TGTGCCAGCGCCCCCCCGGGGAATCAGCCCCAGCATTTT	CASAPPGNQPQHF
-	-	TRBV20-1	TRBJ1-2	TGCAGTGCTAGTCACGGGAACTATGGCTACACCTTC	CSASHGNYGYTF
-	-	TRBV2	TRBJ1-5	TGTGCCAGCAGGGGGACGGCCGCAGAGGCCCAGCATTTT	CASRGTAAEAQHF
-	-	TRBV4-2	TRBJ1-3	TGTGCCAGCAGCCAAGAAAGGGTGGACGGAAACACCATATATTTT	CASSQERVDGNTIYF
-	-	TRBV2	TRBJ2-3	TGTGCCTATTCGGAGCGGATCACAGATACGCAGTATTTT	CAYSERITDTQYF
-	-	TRBV6-1	TRBJ1-2	TGTGCCAGCAGTGAAGGTCGTGGCGGAGCGCTCTATGGCTACACCTTC	CASSEGRGGALYGYTF
-	-	TRBV21-1	TRBJ1-2	TGTGCCAGCAGCAAACCTGACAGGACCTGCGGCTACACCTTC	CASSKPDRTCGYTF
-	-	TRBV19	TRBJ1-6	TGTGCCAGTAGTATCCAGGGCCTCTATAATTCACCCCTCCACTTT	CASSIQGLYNSPLHF
-	-	TRBV5-1	TRBJ2-1	TGCGCCAGCAAGCTGGCCGAAAATGAGCAGTTCTTC	CASKLAENEQFF
-	-	TRBV5-1	TRBJ2-3	TGCGCCAGCAGCATCCCACTAGATTCTAGCACAGATACGCAGTATTTT	CASSIPLDSSTDTQYF
TRBD2	-	TRBV7-2	TRBJ2-3	TGTGCCAGCAGCTTAGTGGCTAGCGGGGGCACAGATACGCAGTATTTT	CASSLVASGGTDTQYF
-	-	TRBV3-1/TRBV3-2	TRBJ2-3	TGTGCCAGCAGCTATCGGGTAGATACGCAGTATTTT	CASSYRVDTQYF
-	-	TRBV29-1	TRBJ2-2	TGCAGCGTTGACCTCTGGCAAGCGAACACCGGGGAGCTGTTTTTT	CSVDLWQANTGELFF
-	-	TRBV6-5	TRBJ1-1	TGTGCCAGCAGTTATGGGGGTTCGGACACTGAAGCTTTCTTT	CASSYGGSDTEAFF
TRBD1	-	TRBV7-3	TRBJ2-6	TGTGCCAGCAGCTCATATCCCCTCGACAGGGGGTCTGGGGCCAACGTCCTGACTTTC	CASSSYPLDRGSGANVLTF
-	-	TRBV12-3/TRBV12-4	TRBJ1-1	TGTGCCAGCAGTTTGGGGGCAGGTAGCATGATCTTT	CASSLGAGSMIF
TRBD2	once	TRBV6-5	TRBJ2-7	TGTGCCAGCAGTTACTCGCCTAGCGGGAGACGGTACGAGCAGTACTTC	CASSYSPSGRRYEQYF
-	-	TRBV6-6	TRBJ1-5	TGTGCCAGCAGTTACTCGACGGGCCGCTCCCCCCAGCATTTT	CASSYSTGRSPQHF
TRBD1	-	TRBV30	TRBJ1-2	TGTGCCTGGAGTGAGACAGGGGGATTGGGTGGCTACACCTTC	CAWSETGGLGGYTF
-	-	TRBV3-1/TRBV3-2	TRBJ2-3	TGTGCCAGCAGCCAACTAGCTAGCACAGATACGCAGTATTTT	CASSQLASTDTQYF
-	-	TRBV4-1	TRBJ1-5	TGCGCCAGCAGCCAAGGCGCGGGGAAGGGTCAGCCCCAGCATTTT	CASSQGAGKGQPQHF
-	few	TRBV3-1/TRBV3-2	TRBJ2-1	TGTGCCAGCAGTCACCCCTGGGATGAGCAGTTCTTC	CASSHPWDEQFF
-	-	TRBV16	TRBJ2-7	TGTGCCAGCAGCCAAGAGTACGAGCAGTACTTC	CASSQEYEQYF
TRBD1	-	TRBV19	TRBJ1-4	TGTGCCAGTAGATCGGGACAGACAAATGAAAAACTGTTTTTT	CASRSGQTNEKLFF
TRBD1	few	TRBV7-8	TRBJ1-1	TGTGCCAGCAGCCATCCAGGGGGCACTGAAGCTTTCTTT	CASSHPGGTEAFF
-	-	TRBV30	TRBJ1-5	TGTGCCTGGAGTAACGAAGGGGGGCTTAGCAATCAGCCCCAGCATTTT	CAWSNEGGLSNQPQHF
-	-	TRBV7-8	TRBJ1-1	TGTGCCAGCAGCTTAGGGGGGGTGAACACTGAAGCTTTCTTT	CASSLGGVNTEAFF
-	-	TRBV12-3/TRBV12-4	TRBJ1-5	TGTGCCAGCAAGACAGGCGGCAATCAGCCCCAGCATTTT	CASKTGGNQPQHF
-	-	TRBV28	TRBJ1-1	TGTGCCAGCAGTTCAGGGGCCCTGAACACTGAAGCTTTCTTT	CASSSGALNTEAFF
-	-	TRBV30	TRBJ1-2	TGTGCCTGGAGCCCGGGCAGTAACTATGGCTACACCTTC	CAWSPGSNYGYTF
-	-	TRBV5-1	TRBJ2-1	TGCGCCAGCAGCCTGACAGATTACAATGAGCAGTTCTTC	CASSLTDYNEQFF
TRBD1	-	TRBV6-2/TRBV6-3	TRBJ2-5	TGTGCCAGCAGTCCCGGGACAGGTTGGGAGACCCAGTACTTC	CASSPGTGWETQYF
TRBD1	-	TRBV29-1	TRBJ1-2	TGCAGCGTTGGGGGGCCCGTGGACAGGGGCGATGGCTACACCTTC	CSVGGPVDRGDGYTF
TRBD1	-	TRBV28	TRBJ1-4	TGTGCCAGCAGTGGAAAAAGACAGGGGATTCCCTCTAATGAAAAACTGTTTTTT	CASSGKRQGIPSNEKLFF
-	-	TRBV2	TRBJ2-2	TGTGCCAGCAGTGGAAGGGACGCCCACCGCGAGGAGCTGTTTTTT	CASSGRDAHREELFF
-	-	TRBV19	TRBJ1-5	TGTGCCAGTCGTAGAGTGGGCAATCAGCCCCAGCATTTT	CASRRVGNQPQHF
-	-	TRBV10-3	TRBJ1-1	TGTGCCATCAGTGCTGCTACTCCACAAATCACTGAAGCTTTCTTT	CAISAATPQITEAFF
-	-	TRBV19	TRBJ2-3	TGTGCCTCATCGGCCGTCAGGCCAGATACGCAGTATTTT	CASSAVRPDTQYF
-	few	TRBV28	TRBJ1-6	TGTGCCAGCACCCGGGGGGGGAACTCCTATAATTCACCCCTCCACTTT	CASTRGGNSYNSPLHF